This is a list of T cell receptor beta chains from one sample in a study of blood T cell repertoires in COVID-19. Repertoires were generated with immunoSEQ multiplex PCR, while TCRdb's copy carries only in-frame clones and drops some. This sample yields some 65,000 clones, of which roughly three quarters are seen a single time; 5.5% belongs to the top ten. Sequencing was carried out using peripheral blood. All receptors derive from a woman aged 70 to 79 with acute or convalescent COVID-19. Both conserved end residues are part of each CDR3. The D gene is left open where the match is weak. The size field is filled for only some rows; it gives once, few, many or a size class.

CDR3aa: CASASSGGTTPLHF
CDR3nt: TGTGCCAGCGCCTCCTCAGGGGGTACAACACCCCTCCACTTT
d_gene: TRBD1
v_gene: TRBV11-2
abundance: -
j_gene: TRBJ1-6

CDR3aa: CASSAELAGGQETQYF
CDR3nt: TGTGCCAGCAGCGCGGAACTAGCGGGGGGGCAAGAGACCCAGTACTTC
d_gene: TRBD2
v_gene: TRBV11-2
abundance: -
j_gene: TRBJ2-5

CDR3aa: CASSFRGTSYEQYF
CDR3nt: TGTGCCAGCAGTTTCAGGGGAACCTCCTACGAGCAGTACTTC
d_gene: -
v_gene: TRBV27
abundance: -
j_gene: TRBJ2-7

CDR3aa: CASSQARYEQYF
CDR3nt: TGTGCCAGCAGCCAGGCTAGGTACGAGCAGTACTTC
d_gene: -
v_gene: TRBV3-1/TRBV3-2
abundance: -
j_gene: TRBJ2-7

CDR3aa: CASSTEAGTGVYF
CDR3nt: TGTGCCAGCAGCACCGAGGCCGGGACAGGGGTTTACTTC
d_gene: TRBD1
v_gene: TRBV7-9
abundance: -
j_gene: TRBJ2-7

CDR3aa: CASSWRAGGTETQYF
CDR3nt: TGTGCCAGCAGCTGGCGGGCGGGAGGAACAGAGACCCAGTACTTC
d_gene: TRBD2
v_gene: TRBV5-4
abundance: -
j_gene: TRBJ2-5

CDR3aa: CASTLLQRDEQYF
CDR3nt: TGTGCCAGCACCCTCCTGCAGAGGGACGAGCAGTACTTC
d_gene: -
v_gene: TRBV6-5
abundance: -
j_gene: TRBJ2-7

CDR3aa: CASSYAGTMRGETQYF
CDR3nt: TGTGCCAGCAGTTACGCCGGGACAATGCGGGGGGAGACCCAGTACTTC
d_gene: -
v_gene: TRBV6-5
abundance: -
j_gene: TRBJ2-5

CDR3aa: CASSLTVARTDTQYF
CDR3nt: TGTGCCAGCAGCTTAACAGTAGCGCGGACAGATACGCAGTATTTT
d_gene: -
v_gene: TRBV7-3
abundance: once
j_gene: TRBJ2-3

CDR3aa: CASSQASADEKLFF
CDR3nt: TGTGCCAGCTCACAGGCCAGTGCGGATGAAAAACTGTTTTTT
d_gene: -
v_gene: TRBV18
abundance: -
j_gene: TRBJ1-4

CDR3aa: CASSLAGDNEQFF
CDR3nt: TGTGCCAGCAGCTTAGCAGGGGACAATGAGCAGTTCTTC
d_gene: -
v_gene: TRBV7-2
abundance: -
j_gene: TRBJ2-1

CDR3aa: CAIRADRGTSDTQYF
CDR3nt: TGTGCCATCAGGGCGGACAGGGGGACGTCAGATACGCAGTATTTT
d_gene: TRBD1
v_gene: TRBV10-3
abundance: -
j_gene: TRBJ2-3

CDR3aa: CASSDGAAGRETQYF
CDR3nt: TGTGCCAGCAGTGACGGTGCCGCGGGGCGGGAGACCCAGTACTTC
d_gene: -
v_gene: TRBV2
abundance: -
j_gene: TRBJ2-5

CDR3aa: CSASPSTYVTDEQFF
CDR3nt: TGCAGTGCTAGTCCCTCGACATACGTCACGGATGAGCAGTTCTTC
d_gene: -
v_gene: TRBV20-1
abundance: once
j_gene: TRBJ2-1

CDR3aa: CASSLNSGGELFF
CDR3nt: TGTGCCAGCAGTTTAAATTCCGGCGGGGAGCTGTTTTTT
d_gene: -
v_gene: TRBV12-3/TRBV12-4
abundance: -
j_gene: TRBJ2-2

CDR3aa: CASRDTFNTEAFF
CDR3nt: TGTGCCAGCAGAGACACCTTTAACACTGAAGCTTTCTTT
d_gene: -
v_gene: TRBV11-2
abundance: few
j_gene: TRBJ1-1

CDR3aa: CASSSGTGNTEAFF
CDR3nt: TGTGCCAGCAGCTCCGGGACAGGGAACACTGAAGCTTTCTTT
d_gene: TRBD1
v_gene: TRBV6-5
abundance: -
j_gene: TRBJ1-1

CDR3aa: CASSLDQGSRQFF
CDR3nt: TGTGCCAGCAGCTTAGATCAAGGTAGCCGACAGTTCTTC
d_gene: -
v_gene: TRBV7-2
abundance: -
j_gene: TRBJ2-1

CDR3aa: CASSKVSSGGAGDTQYF
CDR3nt: TGTGCCAGCAGCAAAGTTAGTAGCGGGGGGGCAGGAGATACGCAGTATTTT
d_gene: -
v_gene: TRBV21-1
abundance: -
j_gene: TRBJ2-3

CDR3aa: CAISQTSGGREQYF
CDR3nt: TGTGCCATCAGCCAGACTAGCGGGGGTCGGGAGCAGTACTTC
d_gene: TRBD2
v_gene: TRBV10-3
abundance: -
j_gene: TRBJ2-7

CDR3aa: CASSQQGRDTQYF
CDR3nt: TGTGCCAGTAGCCAACAGGGCAGAGATACGCAGTATTTT
d_gene: -
v_gene: TRBV19
abundance: -
j_gene: TRBJ2-3

CDR3aa: CASSSAGGLEQYF
CDR3nt: TGTGCCAGCAGCTCGGCGGGAGGCCTCGAGCAGTACTTC
d_gene: TRBD2
v_gene: TRBV9
abundance: -
j_gene: TRBJ2-7

CDR3aa: CASSRARLMDEQFF
CDR3nt: TGTGCCAGCAGCAGAGCGAGACTAATGGATGAGCAGTTCTTC
d_gene: -
v_gene: TRBV11-2
abundance: -
j_gene: TRBJ2-1

CDR3aa: CASGGLAKNIQYF
CDR3nt: TGTGCCAGCGGAGGGTTAGCCAAAAACATTCAGTACTTC
d_gene: -
v_gene: TRBV11-2
abundance: -
j_gene: TRBJ2-4

CDR3aa: CASSPTSSSQGSYGYTF
CDR3nt: TGTGCCAGCAGCCCAACCAGTTCGTCGCAGGGGTCCTATGGCTACACCTTC
d_gene: -
v_gene: TRBV9
abundance: once
j_gene: TRBJ1-2

CDR3aa: CASSRSASGGAGEQFF
CDR3nt: TGTGCCAGCAGCCGATCGGCTAGCGGGGGGGCCGGGGAGCAGTTCTTC
d_gene: TRBD2
v_gene: TRBV3-1/TRBV3-2
abundance: -
j_gene: TRBJ2-1

CDR3aa: CSVEGGGGSKGYTF
CDR3nt: TGCAGCGTTGAAGGCGGGGGAGGATCGAAAGGCTACACCTTC
d_gene: -
v_gene: TRBV29-1
abundance: -
j_gene: TRBJ1-2

CDR3aa: CASSLWGQGYEQYF
CDR3nt: TGTGCCAGCAGCTTATGGGGACAGGGGTACGAGCAGTACTTC
d_gene: TRBD1
v_gene: TRBV7-3
abundance: -
j_gene: TRBJ2-7

CDR3aa: CASSSPSYGYTF
CDR3nt: TGTGCCAGCTCATCCCCGAGCTATGGCTACACCTTC
d_gene: -
v_gene: TRBV18
abundance: -
j_gene: TRBJ1-2

CDR3aa: CASRGTGGRNTEAFF
CDR3nt: TGTGCCAGCAGAGGGACAGGAGGTAGGAACACTGAAGCTTTCTTT
d_gene: TRBD1
v_gene: TRBV28
abundance: -
j_gene: TRBJ1-1

CDR3aa: CASSFDIGTDNYGYTF
CDR3nt: TGTGCCAGCAGCTTTGACATTGGGACAGATAACTATGGCTACACCTTC
d_gene: TRBD1
v_gene: TRBV4-2
abundance: once
j_gene: TRBJ1-2

CDR3aa: CASSLQSGRTLQETQYF
CDR3nt: TGTGCCAGCAGCTTACAGTCGGGCAGGACTCTCCAAGAGACCCAGTACTTC
d_gene: -
v_gene: TRBV7-2
abundance: -
j_gene: TRBJ2-5

CDR3aa: CASHLQGIVYGYTF
CDR3nt: TGTGCCAGCCACCTCCAGGGTATTGTCTATGGCTACACCTTC
d_gene: -
v_gene: TRBV19
abundance: -
j_gene: TRBJ1-2

CDR3aa: CASETYSGYNEQFF
CDR3nt: TGTGCCAGTGAGACTTATAGCGGGTACAATGAGCAGTTCTTC
d_gene: TRBD2
v_gene: TRBV19
abundance: -
j_gene: TRBJ2-1

CDR3aa: CASSQDIDYGYTF
CDR3nt: TGCGCCAGCAGCCAAGATATAGACTATGGCTACACCTTC
d_gene: -
v_gene: TRBV4-3
abundance: -
j_gene: TRBJ1-2

CDR3aa: CAISEAGSRGGNTIYF
CDR3nt: TGTGCCATCAGTGAGGCCGGGAGCCGGGGTGGAAACACCATATATTTT
d_gene: -
v_gene: TRBV10-3
abundance: -
j_gene: TRBJ1-3

CDR3aa: CASSSGLWDTQYF
CDR3nt: TGTGCCAGCAGCTCCGGTCTTTGGGATACGCAGTATTTT
d_gene: -
v_gene: TRBV7-2
abundance: -
j_gene: TRBJ2-3

CDR3aa: CASTRDRVGNQPQHF
CDR3nt: TGTGCCAGCACCAGGGACAGGGTGGGCAATCAGCCCCAGCATTTT
d_gene: TRBD1
v_gene: TRBV28
abundance: -
j_gene: TRBJ1-5

CDR3aa: CASNGGRETQYF
CDR3nt: TGTGCCAGTAACGGGGGTCGGGAGACCCAGTACTTC
d_gene: -
v_gene: TRBV7-3
abundance: -
j_gene: TRBJ2-5

CDR3aa: CASSPAGGPEAFF
CDR3nt: TGTGCCAGCAGCCCTGCGGGGGGCCCTGAAGCTTTCTTT
d_gene: -
v_gene: TRBV3-1/TRBV3-2
abundance: -
j_gene: TRBJ1-1

CDR3aa: CASSLVGRTGRETQYF
CDR3nt: TGTGCCAGCAGCTTAGTCGGGAGGACGGGCCGGGAGACCCAGTACTTC
d_gene: TRBD2
v_gene: TRBV7-2
abundance: -
j_gene: TRBJ2-5

CDR3aa: CASTGTSRTDTQYF
CDR3nt: TGTGCCAGCACCGGGACTAGCCGCACAGATACGCAGTATTTT
d_gene: TRBD2
v_gene: TRBV2
abundance: -
j_gene: TRBJ2-3

CDR3aa: CASSLENRAGETQYF
CDR3nt: TGTGCCAGCAGCTTGGAAAACAGGGCGGGAGAGACCCAGTACTTC
d_gene: -
v_gene: TRBV5-4
abundance: -
j_gene: TRBJ2-5

CDR3aa: CAIREGQVNNEKLFF
CDR3nt: TGTGCCATCAGAGAAGGACAGGTGAATAATGAAAAACTGTTTTTT
d_gene: TRBD1
v_gene: TRBV10-3
abundance: -
j_gene: TRBJ1-4

CDR3aa: CASAGFNQPQHF
CDR3nt: TGCGCCAGCGCAGGGTTTAATCAGCCCCAGCATTTT
d_gene: -
v_gene: TRBV23-1
abundance: -
j_gene: TRBJ1-5

CDR3aa: CATRVGSGGPNEQFF
CDR3nt: TGTGCCACCCGAGTAGGTAGCGGGGGCCCCAACGAGCAGTTCTTC
d_gene: TRBD2
v_gene: TRBV7-2
abundance: -
j_gene: TRBJ2-1

CDR3aa: CASSVGQAHYEQYF
CDR3nt: TGTGCCAGCAGCGTTGGACAGGCTCACTACGAGCAGTACTTC
d_gene: TRBD1
v_gene: TRBV9
abundance: -
j_gene: TRBJ2-7

CDR3aa: CASSLTSGTDTQYF
CDR3nt: TGTGCCAGCAGCTTGACTAGTGGCACAGATACGCAGTATTTT
d_gene: -
v_gene: TRBV11-2
abundance: once
j_gene: TRBJ2-3

CDR3aa: CASSSGQGQYF
CDR3nt: TGTGCCAGCAGTTCTGGACAGGGGCAGTACTTC
d_gene: TRBD1
v_gene: TRBV6-2/TRBV6-3
abundance: -
j_gene: TRBJ2-7